This T cell receptor beta chain was recovered during a study of regulatory T cells in long-lasting Graves disease. The time point here: newly diagnosed GD, antithyroid drugs for less than 3 months. PBMC RNA was the source of the TCR library. Sequencing libraries for TCR beta were prepared with iRepertoire HTBI primers and Arm-PCR of CDR3 regions. From the multiplex PCR reads, TCRdb called clonotypes with MiXCR, one entry per CDR3 protein. The table has more than 300,000 distinct CDR3 sequences, roughly a sixth seen once. The sequencing here drew on peripheral blood mononuclear cells (PBMCs), taken at new diagnosis, from a patient treated with antithyroid drugs. The receptor was isolated from a female donor with Graves disease.

DNA of the CDR3: TGTGCCAGCAGTCCCGGACAGGATCTAGCCAAAAACATTCAGTACTTC. This gives the protein CASSPGQDLAKNIQYF. The chain joins TRBV12-3 or TRBV12-4 to TRBJ2-4; 7 nucleotides align to TRBD1. There are 16 residues in the CDR3. Losses at the gene ends were 5 bases for V and 0 bases for J; bases not matched to a gene: 7.